This T cell receptor (beta chain) emerged from a study of regulatory T cells in long-lasting Graves disease. Whole-study findings and limits: Persistent patients had a count of shared public clonotypes (approximately 3,000) that exceeded that of new patients (approximately 1,000). It is possible that accuracy was reduced by the small size of the sample.

Library construction for TCR beta used iRepertoire HTBI primers and Arm-PCR of CDR3 regions. TCRdb redid the calling of the multiplex PCR reads with MiXCR, one entry per CDR3 protein. The sample includes around 460,000 distinct CDR3 sequences, about 22% of them seen just once. The germline V gene has CDR1 SQVTM and CDR2 ANQGSEA. The CDR3 contains 12 residues. V shed 6 bases and J shed 7 bases, with 13 bases lying between them. Time point indicated: persistent/refractory GD, antithyroid drugs over 5 years with positive TRAb. The TCR library used RNA extracted from PBMCs. Patients were from an endocrinology department in Xi'an, China. Regarding this clonotype: Antigen specificity is unknown.

V gene TRBV29-1 combines with J gene TRBJ2-4, with D perhaps matching TRBD1 (6 bases). The receptor was derived from a female donor with Graves disease. Sequencing used peripheral blood mononuclear cells (PBMCs), obtained when the disease was refractory, from a patient treated with antithyroid drugs. In DNA form, the CDR3 reads TGCAGCGTAATGGACAGACCGAACATTCAGTACTTC. Residues: CSVMDRPNIQYF.